The rows below give T cell receptor beta chains drawn from one sample of a study of blood T cell repertoires in COVID-19. Clones were sequenced by immunoSEQ multiplex PCR, and TCRdb holds only the in-frame ones, with some missing. Found here are some 50,000 clones, over 70% of them singletons; the top ten hold about 59%. Specimen: peripheral blood. These TCRs come from a man in his 70s with acute or convalescent COVID-19. The CDR3 runs from the conserved cysteine through the conserved F or W. The D gene is left open where the match is weak. Clone sizes are given selectively: once, few, many, or a class where the clone is expanded.

CDR3nt,CDR3aa,abundance,j_gene,v_gene,d_gene
TGTGCCAGCAGTTACGGAAACGGGGCTTTCTTT,CASSYGNGAFF,-,TRBJ1-1,TRBV6-6,-
TGTGCCAGCAGCGCCCGACAGGGAAACTATGGCTACACCTTC,CASSARQGNYGYTF,-,TRBJ1-2,TRBV9,TRBD1
TGTGCCAGCAGTTCGGACAGGGCCTATGGCTACACCTTC,CASSSDRAYGYTF,-,TRBJ1-2,TRBV12-3/TRBV12-4,TRBD1
TGTGCCATCAGTGACTTATCCGGGACTAGTGGGGCAGATACGCAGTATTTT,CAISDLSGTSGADTQYF,-,TRBJ2-3,TRBV10-3,TRBD2
TGTGCCAGCAGCGGGAGGGAGACCCAGTACTTC,CASSGRETQYF,-,TRBJ2-5,TRBV9,-
TGCGCCAGCAGTGATCCCACGGCAGGGGTCAATGAGCAGTTCTTC,CASSDPTAGVNEQFF,-,TRBJ2-1,TRBV10-1,-
TGTGCCAGCAGCTTAAGGATCGGAGGAGCCAGTTCACCCCTCCACTTT,CASSLRIGGASSPLHF,-,TRBJ1-6,TRBV7-2,-
TGCAGCGTTAGCGGGAACACTGAAGCTTTCTTT,CSVSGNTEAFF,-,TRBJ1-1,TRBV29-1,-
TGTGCCAGCAGCTTGGGGCCTGCTCCCGATTATGACCAGTACTTC,CASSLGPAPDYDQYF,-,TRBJ2-5,TRBV5-6,-
TGTGCCAGCAGTTACGAGGGAACATCGCAGTCCTACGAGCAGTACTTC,CASSYEGTSQSYEQYF,-,TRBJ2-7,TRBV6-6,-
TGTGCCAGCAGCTTTGGGACTGCCGATCAGCCCCAGCATTTT,CASSFGTADQPQHF,-,TRBJ1-5,TRBV7-9,-
TGTGCCAGCAGTTGGCAGGGTGACGCTGAAGCTTTCTTT,CASSWQGDAEAFF,-,TRBJ1-1,TRBV6-6,-
TGTGCCAGCAGTTTATCCAGGGGGTCTCCTGAAGCTTTCTTT,CASSLSRGSPEAFF,once,TRBJ1-1,TRBV27,TRBD1
TGTGCCAGCTCACTTACCGGGACAGGTAATCAGCCCCAGCATTTT,CASSLTGTGNQPQHF,-,TRBJ1-5,TRBV18,TRBD1
TGCGCCAGCAAGCGTCAGGAGGGAGGGGATGAAAAACTGTTTTTT,CASKRQEGGDEKLFF,-,TRBJ1-4,TRBV5-1,-
TGTGCCACCAGTGCGGCGGGGCCCCCCACAGATACGCAGTATTTT,CATSAAGPPTDTQYF,-,TRBJ2-3,TRBV24-1,-
TGTGCCAGCAGCCGAGCTAGCGGAGGAGGGCTGGATACGCAGTATTTT,CASSRASGGGLDTQYF,-,TRBJ2-3,TRBV14,TRBD2
TGTGCCAGCAGCACGGAGGGAGGCCACGAAAAACTGTTTTTT,CASSTEGGHEKLFF,-,TRBJ1-4,TRBV5-4,-
TGTGCCAGCAGCTGGTCCGGAGGCCTCAATGAGCAGTTCTTC,CASSWSGGLNEQFF,-,TRBJ2-1,TRBV5-4,-
TGTGCCAGCAGCATCACCGACAGATACTATGGCTACACCTTC,CASSITDRYYGYTF,-,TRBJ1-2,TRBV7-9,-
TGTGCCAGCAGTCTTCGCCGGGACAGGGGGACCACTGAAGCTTTCTTT,CASSLRRDRGTTEAFF,-,TRBJ1-1,TRBV27,TRBD1
TGTGCCAGCAGCCCCCGGCAGGGTGAAGCTTTCTTT,CASSPRQGEAFF,-,TRBJ1-1,TRBV7-3,-
TGCAGCGTCCGACAGGGTTCAATCAATGAGCAGTTCTTC,CSVRQGSINEQFF,-,TRBJ2-1,TRBV29-1,TRBD1
TGTGCCAGTAGTATTCAGGCGGCTAGCGGCTACACCTTC,CASSIQAASGYTF,-,TRBJ1-2,TRBV19,-
TGTGCCAGCAGACAGGGGAGCTCTGGGGCCAACGTCCTGACTTTC,CASRQGSSGANVLTF,-,TRBJ2-6,TRBV27,TRBD1
TGTGCCAGCAGCTTACAGGGGAACTATGGCTACACCTTC,CASSLQGNYGYTF,-,TRBJ1-2,TRBV5-5,TRBD1
TGTGCCAGCAGTGAATATGGATCAGGAACTGAAGCTTTCTTT,CASSEYGSGTEAFF,once,TRBJ1-1,TRBV25-1,-
TGTGCCATCAGTCAGGCCCATAGGGGAGATACGCAGTATTTT,CAISQAHRGDTQYF,-,TRBJ2-3,TRBV10-3,-
TGTGCCAGCACCCCGGTCGGGGGTCATAGGGCTTTCTTT,CASTPVGGHRAFF,-,TRBJ1-1,TRBV9,-
TGTGCCTCGAAAGGGGCTTATAATTCACCCCTCCACTTT,CASKGAYNSPLHF,-,TRBJ1-6,TRBV7-9,-
TGTGCCAGCACCCTGGCGGGGGCCACTGAAGCTTTCTTT,CASTLAGATEAFF,once,TRBJ1-1,TRBV7-3,-
TGTGCCAGTAGTATAGGACAGGATAATGAAAAACTGTTTTTT,CASSIGQDNEKLFF,few,TRBJ1-4,TRBV19,-
TGTGCCAGCAGTTTCAGCGGGAATTCACCCCTCCACTTT,CASSFSGNSPLHF,-,TRBJ1-6,TRBV28,-
TGTGCCAGCACAGGGCCTCCCCAGAACACTGAAGCTTTCTTT,CASTGPPQNTEAFF,-,TRBJ1-1,TRBV6-5,-
TGTGCCTGGGATCGACAGGGTAATGAAAAACTGTTTTTT,CAWDRQGNEKLFF,-,TRBJ1-4,TRBV30,TRBD1
TGCGCCAGCAGCCAAGACCCCACAGGGGTTGGAACTGAAGCTTTCTTT,CASSQDPTGVGTEAFF,-,TRBJ1-1,TRBV4-3,TRBD1
TGTGCCAGTAGTCCCGACAGGACCTATGGCTACACCTTC,CASSPDRTYGYTF,-,TRBJ1-2,TRBV19,-
TGTGCCAGCAGCGTAGATGTCCCCCCCCAACCGGGAGGGACCTACGAGCAGTACTTC,CASSVDVPPQPGGTYEQYF,-,TRBJ2-7,TRBV9,TRBD2
TGTGCCAGCAGACAGGCTCCAGAAAAACTGTTTTTT,CASRQAPEKLFF,many,TRBJ1-4,TRBV2,-
TGTGCCAGCAGCGCCCGGGACAGGCTTAGAGAAGCTTTCTTT,CASSARDRLREAFF,-,TRBJ1-1,TRBV9,TRBD1
TGTGCCAGCCTCACTTCTTATAGCCGGGGTGAAGCTTTCTTT,CASLTSYSRGEAFF,-,TRBJ1-1,TRBV28,-
TGTGCCAGTAGTCTCGGACAGGGTTTCGATACGCAGTATTTT,CASSLGQGFDTQYF,-,TRBJ2-3,TRBV19,TRBD1
TGTGCCAGCTCACCGGGGACAGCTGGCTCTGGAAACACCATATATTTT,CASSPGTAGSGNTIYF,-,TRBJ1-3,TRBV18,TRBD1
TGTGCCAGTAGTATATCCTCAGGGGGCACTGAAGCTTTCTTT,CASSISSGGTEAFF,-,TRBJ1-1,TRBV19,TRBD1
TGTGCCAGCAGTTACTCGTTCAGGCTGAACACTGAAGCTTTCTTT,CASSYSFRLNTEAFF,-,TRBJ1-1,TRBV6-5,-
TGCAGCGTTGAAAATTCCGGAACAGGGGGTACAGGGGCGTACTTC,CSVENSGTGGTGAYF,-,TRBJ2-7,TRBV29-1,TRBD1
TGTGCCAGCTCACCGACTCTGGGGAACACTGAAGCTTTCTTT,CASSPTLGNTEAFF,-,TRBJ1-1,TRBV18,-
TGTGCCAGCAGTTACCGCGTTTCCGGCTACGAGCAGTACTTC,CASSYRVSGYEQYF,-,TRBJ2-7,TRBV6-5,-
TGTGCCAGCAGCCCGGACAGTCCCTATGGCTACACCTTC,CASSPDSPYGYTF,-,TRBJ1-2,TRBV5-8,-
TGTGCCAGCACGTCGAGGGCAGGAGGAAACACCATATATTTT,CASTSRAGGNTIYF,-,TRBJ1-3,TRBV4-2,-
TGTGCCAGCAGCCTAGGAGGAGTCCAAGAGACCCAGTACTTC,CASSLGGVQETQYF,-,TRBJ2-5,TRBV5-4,-
TGTGCCAGCAGCCCCCTGCGAGTGAGCAATCAGCCCCAGCATTTT,CASSPLRVSNQPQHF,-,TRBJ1-5,TRBV6-2/TRBV6-3,-